This TCR beta chain emerged from a study of graft-versus-host responses after intestinal transplantation (dated by TCRdb to the early 2020s). For the study in its entirety: Recipients received multivisceral, liver-intestinal, or isolated intestinal transplants. Rather than going through the commercial service, samples from a few later patients were sequenced in-house on an Illumina MiSeq and processed with MiXCR. After intestinal transplantation, graft-versus-host and host-versus-graft alloreactive T cell clones were followed in the graft, circulation and bone marrow using bulk TCR-beta CDR3 sequencing. Anti-thymocyte globulin induction was given to all recipients, followed by maintenance tacrolimus and steroids for two to four years. The cohort enrolled 20 to 30 intestinal transplant recipients including one retransplant, and a few patients lacking pretransplant specimens were excluded. Donor T cell macrochimerism was defined as a peak of at least 4% donor T cells among recipient peripheral blood mononuclear cells. To identify alloreactive clones, pre-transplant mixed lymphocyte reaction products were sequenced and then compared with unstimulated pre-transplant donor and recipient T cells.

Sample time point, as interpreted from the label and publication: cells obtained before transplantation from donor or recipient. CD3+CD4+ and CD3+CD8+ populations were FACS-sorted from unstimulated pre-transplant donor and recipient cells taken from spleen or lymph nodes. Receptor libraries were prepared by the immunoSEQ multiplex PCR assay. In most patients, genomic DNA was isolated using the Qiagen DNeasy Blood and Tissue Kit and sent frozen to Adaptive Biotechnologies for TCR sequencing. For most patients, high-throughput TCR-beta CDR3 sequencing of genomic DNA was performed by Adaptive Biotechnologies. The study's processing was this. TCR sequencing data for approximately 17 patients were retrieved from Adaptive's ImmunoSEQ software; a few other patients were processed with MiXCR and VDJtools. CD4 versus CD8 sorting errors were corrected by removing sequences found in both subsets at a frequency ratio below 5:1. CDR3 nucleotide sequences shared by donor and recipient were removed because the origin of these sequences could not be assigned. To count as alloreactive, a clone needed at least 2-fold expansion over unstimulated cells and a minimum CFSE-low frequency of 0.002% (template counts) or 0.001% (read counts). Clones detected in sequenced pre-transplant spleen, lymph node, or MLR CFSE-low populations of the donor or recipient were defined as mappable. Cumulative frequency of alloreactive clones was calculated as a percentage of all sequences weighted by copy number. TCRdb re-hosts the immuneACCESS table, in-frame sequences only. Its copies lack some clones; in the studies checked, an unresolved V gene accounts for under half of them, and the cause for the rest is not known. V and J calls plus clone size are reproduced from that table; the DNA served to infer D and trimming. This sample is represented by about 93,000 clones; roughly 80% of them were singletons. 0.83% of the sample goes to the ten largest clones.

Concerning this clone: Its antigen target is currently unknown. No base quality information exists; no much larger clone differs at one position.

The germline V gene (reference sequence) sets CDR1 to SGHNT and CDR2 to YYREEE. From cysteine to phenylalanine, the CDR3 is 14 amino acids long. Only CDR3 DNA is held: 42 bases, read in frame from base 1. Here V drops 4 bases and J drops 0 bases, and the junction holds 3 bases not matched to any gene. The research as a whole found: Early after transplant, peak levels of circulating GvH clones were found to be associated with declines in HvG clones. Conclusions were limited by the relatively low number and heterogeneity of intestinal transplant patients. GvH clones were detected in recipient bone marrow, and some of these GvH clones were observed earlier in ileal mucosa or blood, consistent with an intestinal mucosal origin. In the allografts of patients with donor T cell macrochimerism, GvH to HvG T cell clonal ratios were high.

This specimen was unstimulated CD4+ T cells sorted from spleen or lymph node cells, taken before intestinal transplant. The sequence was collected from a human donor who received an intestinal transplant. This chain joins TRBV5-4 to TRBJ2-5; 7 bases in between match TRBD1. The sequenced DNA is TGTGCCAGCAGCCCTGGGACAGACCAAGAGACCCAGTACTTC. It encodes CASSPGTDQETQYF.